This TCR beta chain was captured by sequencing in a study of T cell repertoires in cytomegalovirus infection. Study-level background: Carrying CMV and the relevant HLA type showed in public TCR beta signatures. Study-wide findings and caveats: Ex vivo, HLA-C-restricted CMV-specific TCR beta clonotypes prevailed over the rest of the response. Of the TCR beta families, the public ones yielded a cumulative frequency that identified carriers of CMV plus the relevant HLA.

The CDR3 is 14 residues long. Germline V lookup: CDR1 DFQATT, CDR2 SNEGSKA (reference sequence). V lost 0 bases and J 6 bases, leaving 12 bases between the germline ends. As for this clonotype: Its antigen is as yet unknown.

In TCRdb, the reads were re-called with MiXCR into one record per CDR3 protein. The sample carries around 320,000 distinct CDR3 sequences, over 7.5% recorded once. The receptor's source is a human donor in good health (CMV status not recorded). Some clones in this sample may be carry-over from other donors' samples. The V gene is TRBV20-1, the J gene TRBJ2-1, with D perhaps matching TRBD2 (6 bases). The specimen was PBMCs. In DNA, the CDR3 is TGCAGTGCTAGAGATGGGCGGGGATCCAATGAGCAGTTCTTC. Protein sequence: CSARDGRGSNEQFF.